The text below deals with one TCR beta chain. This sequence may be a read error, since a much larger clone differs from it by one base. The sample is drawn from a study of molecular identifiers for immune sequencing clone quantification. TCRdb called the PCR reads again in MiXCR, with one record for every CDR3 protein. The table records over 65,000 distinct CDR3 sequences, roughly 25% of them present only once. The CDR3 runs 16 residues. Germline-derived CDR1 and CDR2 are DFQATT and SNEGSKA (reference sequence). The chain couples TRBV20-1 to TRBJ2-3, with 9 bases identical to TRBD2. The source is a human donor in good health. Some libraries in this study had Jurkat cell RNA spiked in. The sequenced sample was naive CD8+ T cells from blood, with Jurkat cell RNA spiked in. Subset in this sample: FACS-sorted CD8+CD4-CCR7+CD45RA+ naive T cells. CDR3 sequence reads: CGAREGSGSGTDTQYF. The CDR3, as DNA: TGCGGTGCTAGAGAGGGTAGCGGGAGTGGCACAGATACGCAGTATTTT.